A single sample is the source of the 8 T cell receptor beta chains below, sequenced in a study of multiple sclerosis patients with progressive multifocal leukoencephalopathy. Time point meaning: before natalizumab initiation. Produced via immunoSEQ multiplex PCR; TCRdb's table is partial and in-frame only. Here the sample spans some 31,000 clones, around nine tenths being singletons. Sequenced material: PBMCs. These receptors came from a human donor with multiple sclerosis.

The V and J genes are TRBV7-2 and TRBJ2-1, with TRBD2 matching over 9 bases. V dropped 5 bases and J dropped 7; count of bases not matched to a gene: 15. Germline V gene lookup returns CDR1 SGHTA and CDR2 FQGNSA. The CDR3 runs to 17 residues. The CDR3 protein is CASSPYEVLAGKNEQFF. Here the CDR3 DNA reads TGTGCCAGCAGCCCCTACGAGGTACTAGCGGGCAAAAATGAGCAGTTCTTC.

The CDR3 spells CASSSFREGLEQYF. CDR3 coding DNA: TGTGCCAGCAGCTCCTTCCGAGAGGGGCTCGAGCAGTACTTC. The chain employs TRBV4-2 and TRBJ2-7; D is tentatively TRBD1 or TRBD2 (5 bases each). This CDR3 comprises 14 residues. Germline CDR1 is LGHNA and CDR2 is YNFKEQ. With 5 bases removed from V and 6 bases from J, the gap between germline ends came to 17 bases.

V usage is TRBV27 and J usage is TRBJ2-7, with 7 bases identical to TRBD2. Germline V lookup: CDR1 MNHEY, CDR2 SMNVEV (reference sequence). This CDR3 spans 15 amino acids. With 2 bases clipped from V and 2 bases from J, the junction kept 6 bases outside the gene matches. Here the CDR3 reads CASSLKAGGAYEQYF. CDR3 coding DNA: TGTGCCAGCAGTTTAAAGGCTGGGGGGGCCTACGAGCAGTACTTC.

The gene calls are TRBV9 and TRBJ1-1, with no clear D. Trimming removed 2 bases at V and 0 bases at J, with 14 bases between. CDR1 and CDR2 (germline): SGDLS, YYNGEE. This CDR3 is built from 16 residues. In DNA, the CDR3 is TGTGCCAGCAGCGTGGTGGCGGGAGGGATGAACACTGAAGCTTTCTTT. Protein product: CASSVVAGGMNTEAFF.

The V gene is TRBV5-1, the J gene TRBJ2-3; the D is unclear. The V end was cut by 1 base, the J end by 4 bases, with 7 bases between. Germline CDR1 reads SGHRS; CDR2 reads YFSETQ. This CDR3 is built from 13 residues. The CDR3 region is CASSLWVSDTQYF. CDR3 nucleotides: TGCGCCAGCAGCTTGTGGGTTTCAGATACGCAGTATTTT.

V gene TRBV19 combines with J gene TRBJ1-1; 8 nucleotides line up with TRBD1. The CDR3 loop spans 14 amino acids. J gave up 5 bases and V 3 bases, and 5 bases lay outside the gene matches. In germline, CDR1 is LNHDA, CDR2 SQIVND (reference sequence). The CDR3 sequence: CASSISGGETEAFF. The CDR3 DNA reads TGTGCCAGTAGTATCTCAGGGGGCGAAACTGAAGCTTTCTTT.

CDR3 protein: CASSLEAGGNTGELFF. In DNA form, the CDR3 reads TGTGCCAGCAGTCTCGAGGCGGGAGGGAACACCGGGGAGCTGTTTTTT. The J gene is TRBJ2-2, the V gene TRBV6-4; 8 positions match TRBD2. The J segment lost 1 base and the V segment lost 5 bases, leaving 6 bases of the junction unmatched. This CDR3 spans 16 amino acids. Germline CDR1 MRHNA, CDR2 SNTAGT.

DNA of the CDR3: TGTGCCAGTAGCAAACCGACAGAGAACTATGGCTACACCTTC. Residues: CASSKPTENYGYTF. The genes are TRBV19 and TRBJ1-2, with a possible D match to TRBD1 (5 bases). Deletions cut 6 bases from V and 2 bases from J, with 13 bases between. Germline V gene sequence: CDR1 LNHDA, CDR2 SQIVND (reference sequence). The CDR3 runs 14 residues. The whole variable domain, remainder taken from reference TRBV19 and TRBJ1-2, is DGGITQSPKYLFRKEGQNVTLSCEQNLNHDAMYWYRQDPGQGLRLIYYSQIVNDFQKGDIAEGYSVSREKKESFPLTVTSAQKNPTAFYLCASSKPTENYGYTFGSGTRLTVV.